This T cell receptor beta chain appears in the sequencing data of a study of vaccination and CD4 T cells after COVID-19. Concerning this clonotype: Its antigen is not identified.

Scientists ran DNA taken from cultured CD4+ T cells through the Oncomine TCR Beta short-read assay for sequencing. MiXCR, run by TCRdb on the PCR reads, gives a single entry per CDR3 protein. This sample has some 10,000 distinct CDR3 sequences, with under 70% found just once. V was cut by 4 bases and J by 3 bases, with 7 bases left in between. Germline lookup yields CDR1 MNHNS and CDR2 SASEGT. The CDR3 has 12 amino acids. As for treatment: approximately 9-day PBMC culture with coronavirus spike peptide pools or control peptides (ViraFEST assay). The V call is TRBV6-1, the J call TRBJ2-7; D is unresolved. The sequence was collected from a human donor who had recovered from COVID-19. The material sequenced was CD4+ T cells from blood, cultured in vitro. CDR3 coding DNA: TGTGCCAGCAGTGGTAGGATCTACGAGCAGTACTTC. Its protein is CASSGRIYEQYF.